This T cell receptor beta chain was recovered during a study of monozygotic twins with cystic fibrosis. General observations from the study: In this small cohort, shared CDR3 numbers showed no association with age, concordance or disease severity. The repertoire was suggested to be naive-dominated, clonality median roughly 0.0093. Nucleotide-identical clonotype sharing was significantly higher within monozygotic CF twin pairs than between unrelated CF individuals. In 13 of 16 pairs, V gene usage was closest to the co-twin's.

Per the germline V gene, CDR1 is SGHDT and CDR2 is YYEEEE. CDR3 length: 13 amino acids. Trimming stripped 0 bases from V and 4 bases from J, with 7 bases between. Comment on this clone: The antigen is not known.

Measured with immunoSEQ multiplex PCR; TCRdb has only the in-frame clones, and not every one. The sample carries about 22,000 clones, just under 90% recorded once. This TCR was sampled from a woman aged 30 to 39 with cystic fibrosis. The chain combines TRBV5-6 with TRBJ1-2; the D gene is possibly TRBD1 (6 bases). The sequenced sample consisted of blood. CDR3 nucleotide sequence: TGTGCCAGCAGCTTGGGCAGGGGCTATGGCTACACCTTC. It codes for CASSLGRGYGYTF.